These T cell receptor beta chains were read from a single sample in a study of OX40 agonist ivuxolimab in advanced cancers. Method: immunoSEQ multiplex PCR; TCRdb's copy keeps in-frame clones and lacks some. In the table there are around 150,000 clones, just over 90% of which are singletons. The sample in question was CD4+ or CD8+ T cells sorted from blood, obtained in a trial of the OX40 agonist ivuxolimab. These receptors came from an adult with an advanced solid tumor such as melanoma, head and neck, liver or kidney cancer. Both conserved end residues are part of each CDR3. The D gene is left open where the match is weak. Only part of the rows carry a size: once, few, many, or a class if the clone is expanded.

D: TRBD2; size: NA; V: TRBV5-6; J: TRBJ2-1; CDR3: CASSLTLADAYNEQFF; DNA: TGTGCCAGCAGTTTAACTCTAGCGGATGCCTACAATGAGCAGTTCTTC
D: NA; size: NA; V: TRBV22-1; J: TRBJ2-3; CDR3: CPGMSPFVSTSTDTQYF; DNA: TGTCCTGGGATGAGCCCATTCGTGTCTACGTCGACAGATACGCAGTATTTT
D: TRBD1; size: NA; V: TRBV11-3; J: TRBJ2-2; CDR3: CASSFGTGPVELFF; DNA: TGTGCCAGCAGCTTTGGGACAGGTCCCGTGGAGCTGTTTTTT
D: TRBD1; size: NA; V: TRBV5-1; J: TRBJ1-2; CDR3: CASSLVSPGAGGFNYGYTF; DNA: TGCGCCAGCAGCTTGGTTTCCCCCGGGGCAGGGGGCTTTAACTATGGCTACACCTTC
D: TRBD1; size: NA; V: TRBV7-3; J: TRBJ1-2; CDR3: CASSFGQGEGYTF; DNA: TGTGCCAGCAGCTTTGGACAGGGTGAGGGCTACACCTTC
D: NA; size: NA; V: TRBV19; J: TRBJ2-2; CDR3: CASSIRLATGELFF; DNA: TGTGCCAGTAGTATTAGGCTGGCCACCGGGGAGCTGTTTTTT
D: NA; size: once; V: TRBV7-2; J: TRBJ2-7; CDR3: CASSSRTDSYEQYF; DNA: TGTGCCAGCAGCTCCAGGACGGACTCCTACGAGCAGTACTTC
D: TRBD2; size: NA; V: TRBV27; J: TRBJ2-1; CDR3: CASSLLAGAYNEQFF; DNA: TGTGCCAGCAGTTTGCTCGCGGGAGCATACAATGAGCAGTTCTTC
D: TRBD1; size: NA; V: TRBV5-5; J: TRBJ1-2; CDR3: CASSLDRDRNYGYTF; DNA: TGTGCCAGCAGCCTGGACAGGGACAGGAACTATGGCTACACCTTC
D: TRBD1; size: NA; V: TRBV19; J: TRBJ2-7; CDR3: CASSPTGMRYEQYF; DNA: TGTGCCAGTAGCCCGACAGGGATGAGGTACGAGCAGTACTTC
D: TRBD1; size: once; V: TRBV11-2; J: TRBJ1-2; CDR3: CASSLEGGSGYTF; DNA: TGTGCCAGCAGCTTAGAAGGGGGCAGTGGCTACACCTTC
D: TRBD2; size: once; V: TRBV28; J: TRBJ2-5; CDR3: CASSPVLGLAEETQYF; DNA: TGTGCCAGCAGCCCTGTGTTGGGACTAGCGGAAGAGACCCAGTACTTC
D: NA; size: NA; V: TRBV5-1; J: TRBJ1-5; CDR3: CASSFDGVSNQPQHF; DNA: TGCGCCAGCAGCTTCGACGGGGTTAGCAATCAGCCCCAGCATTTT
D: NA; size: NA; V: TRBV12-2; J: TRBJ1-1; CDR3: CASRLMELNTEAFF; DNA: TGTGCAAGTCGCTTAATGGAGCTGAACACTGAAGCTTTCTTT
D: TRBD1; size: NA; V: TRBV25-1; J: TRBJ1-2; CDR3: CASSLLGTGVHGYTF; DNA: TGTGCCAGCAGCCTCCTGGGGACAGGGGTTCATGGCTACACCTTC
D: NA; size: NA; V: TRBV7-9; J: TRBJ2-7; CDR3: CASSLSRTPDYEQYF; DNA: TGTGCCAGCAGCTTATCGAGGACTCCGGACTACGAGCAGTACTTC
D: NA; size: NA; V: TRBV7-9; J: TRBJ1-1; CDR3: CATAENTEAFF; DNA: TGTGCGACCGCGGAGAACACTGAAGCTTTCTTT
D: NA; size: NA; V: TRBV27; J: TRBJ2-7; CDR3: CASSLWESLEQYF; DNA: TGTGCCAGCAGTTTATGGGAAAGTTTGGAGCAGTACTTC
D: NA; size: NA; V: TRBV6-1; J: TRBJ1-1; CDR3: CASRARVGDSEAFF; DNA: TGTGCCAGCAGGGCCAGGGTAGGTGATAGTGAAGCTTTCTTT
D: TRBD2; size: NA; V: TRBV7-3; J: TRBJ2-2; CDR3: CASSYTTAGVAGELFF; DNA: TGTGCCAGCAGCTATACGACAGCGGGAGTGGCCGGGGAGCTGTTTTTT
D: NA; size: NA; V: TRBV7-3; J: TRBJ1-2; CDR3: CASSLDSQNYGYTF; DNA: TGTGCCAGCAGCTTGGATTCCCAGAACTATGGCTACACCTTC
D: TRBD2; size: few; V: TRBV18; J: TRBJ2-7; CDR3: CASSPQASGNTYEQYF; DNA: TGTGCCAGCTCCCCTCAGGCTAGCGGTAACACCTACGAGCAGTACTTC
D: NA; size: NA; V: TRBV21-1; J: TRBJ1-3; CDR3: CASSPERPPGNTIYF; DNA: TGTGCCAGCAGCCCAGAACGGCCTCCAGGAAACACCATATATTTT
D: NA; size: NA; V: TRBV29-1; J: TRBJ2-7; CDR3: CSVEGQTAYEQYF; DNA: TGCAGCGTTGAGGGTCAAACCGCCTACGAGCAGTACTTC